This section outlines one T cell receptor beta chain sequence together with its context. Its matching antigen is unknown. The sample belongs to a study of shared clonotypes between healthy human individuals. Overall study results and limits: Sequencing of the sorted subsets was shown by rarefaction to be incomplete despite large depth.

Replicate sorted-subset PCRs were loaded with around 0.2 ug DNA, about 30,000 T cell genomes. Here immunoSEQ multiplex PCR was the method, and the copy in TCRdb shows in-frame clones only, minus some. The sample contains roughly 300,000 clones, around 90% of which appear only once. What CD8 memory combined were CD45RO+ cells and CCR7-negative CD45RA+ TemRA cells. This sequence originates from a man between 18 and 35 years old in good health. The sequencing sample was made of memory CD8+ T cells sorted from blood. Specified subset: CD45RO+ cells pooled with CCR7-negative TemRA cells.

This CDR3 is CAIRTGTYEQYF. The CDR3 coding sequence is TGTGCCATCAGAACCGGAACCTACGAGCAGTACTTC. The chain employs TRBV10-3 and TRBJ2-7; no clear D. The CDR3 runs to 12 residues. CDR1 ENHRY and CDR2 SYGVKD come from the germline V gene. The V end was cut by 6 bases, the J end by 2 bases, with 8 bases between.